This entry lists 24 T cell receptor beta chains sequenced from one sample in a study of radiation and T cells in renal cell carcinoma. Time point given: blood 4 weeks post-SBRT, at nephrectomy. Treatment described: 15 Gy SBRT to primary tumor, nephrectomy 4 weeks later. Profiling relied on immunoSEQ multiplex PCR, and the TCRdb table lists in-frame clones only, not all of them. The sample holds 120,000 to 150,000 clones, 65% to 90% seen once. Sample: blood, taken from a patient whose treatment included radiotherapy and nephrectomy. These receptors all come from a woman in her forties or fifties with renal cell carcinoma.

This clone showed up just a few times. This chain uses TRBV30 with TRBJ1-4; D unresolved. In germline, CDR1 is GTSNPN, CDR2 SVGIG (reference sequence). Trimming shortened V by 2 bases and J by 4 bases, and 14 bases separated the two germline ends. The CDR3 has 15 residues. CDR3 in DNA: TGTGCCTGGAGTCGTGAGGCTCAATTTAATGAAAAACTGTTTTTT. It translates to CAWSREAQFNEKLFF.

V is TRBV9 and J is TRBJ1-2, with 9 nucleotides matching TRBD1. V lost 3 bases and J lost 4; bases outside the gene matches: 10. This CDR3 spans 16 amino acids. Germline-derived CDR1 and CDR2 are SGDLS and YYNGEE. CDR3 nucleotide sequence: TGTGCCAGCAGCGCAAGGAACAGGGGGCCGATCTATGGCTACACCTTC. Its protein is CASSARNRGPIYGYTF.

The chain has TRBV6-6 and TRBJ2-1; D gene uncertain. CDR3 length: 11 amino acids. The ends were cut back, 9 bases at V and 5 bases at J, with 8 bases in the middle. The germline V gene encodes CDR1 MNHNY and CDR2 SVGAGI (reference sequence). DNA of the CDR3: TGTGCCAGTTCACAGAACAATGAGCAGTTCTTC. Translating gives CASSQNNEQFF.

The chain uses TRBV13 and TRBJ2-1; 9 nucleotides align to TRBD2. V lost 0 bases, J lost 6 bases, and 9 bases stayed unmatched. Germline V gene data show CDR1 as PRHDT and CDR2 as FYEKMQ (reference sequence). The CDR3 has 17 amino acids. In DNA form, the CDR3 reads TGTGCCAGCAGCTTAGGATTAGCGGGGGTCCCATCCAATGAGCAGTTCTTC. It translates to CASSLGLAGVPSNEQFF.

The DNA for the CDR3 is TGCGCCAGCAGCCCGGGACAGGGGCTTTCCTACGAGCAGTACTTC. Its translation: CASSPGQGLSYEQYF. The chain links TRBV5-1 to TRBJ2-7; 10 bases are a match to TRBD1. Germline values: CDR1 SGHRS, CDR2 YFSETQ. The CDR3 is 15 amino acids. V lost 4 bases to trimming and J lost 1 base; unmatched junction nucleotides: 5.

V is TRBV28 and J is TRBJ2-1, with D possibly being TRBD2 (6 bases). CDR3 length equals 13 residues. The V end was cut by 5 bases, the J end by 5 bases, with 10 bases between. CDR1 and CDR2 (germline): MDHEN, SYDVKM. CDR3 nucleotides: TGTGCCAGCAGTCACCCGGGAGACAATGAGCAGTTCTTC. As protein: CASSHPGDNEQFF. The full variable domain, with the rest looked up from reference TRBV28 and TRBJ2-1, is DVKVTQSSRYLVKRTGEKVFLECVQDMDHENMFWYRQDPGLGLRLIYFSYDVKMKEKGDIPEGYSVSREKKERFSLILESASTNQTSMYLCASSHPGDNEQFFGPGTRLTVL.

The chain recombines TRBV4-3 with TRBJ1-2; 9 bases are a match to TRBD1. CDR3 length: 14 amino acids. Germline CDR1 reads LGHNA; CDR2 reads YSLEER. The V and J ends lost 4 bases and 4 bases, in that order; junction bases with no gene match: 4. The CDR3 spells CASSPGQGGYGYTF. The CDR3 nucleotides read TGCGCCAGCAGCCCGGGACAGGGTGGCTATGGCTACACCTTC.

CDR3 loop: CASSPPGVYGYTF. The CDR3 DNA sequence: TGTGCCAGCAGCCCTCCAGGGGTCTACGGCTACACCTTC. The genes are TRBV5-6 and TRBJ1-2; possible D gene TRBD1, 6 bases. The CDR3 runs 13 residues. From germline, CDR1 is SGHDT and CDR2 YYEEEE. V dropped 4 bases and J dropped 8 bases, with 15 bases sitting between them.

The chain joins TRBV6-4 to TRBJ1-2, with 8 positions matching TRBD1. The CDR3 loop spans 16 amino acids. Trimming cost V 0 bases and J 4 bases; bases outside gene matches: 7. CDR1 is MRHNA and CDR2 is SNTAGT in the germline V gene. The CDR3 DNA is TGTGCCAGCAGTGACTCGAGACAGGGGAAGGGCTATGGCTACACCTTC. As protein: CASSDSRQGKGYGYTF.

This rearrangement joins TRBV28 to TRBJ2-4; D is uncertain. V was trimmed by 6 bases and J by 8 bases, leaving 14 bases between them. In germline, CDR1 is MDHEN, CDR2 SYDVKM. This CDR3 has 13 residues. CDR3 nucleotides: TGTGCCAGCAGCGACACCCCGGCGGACATTCAGTACTTC. Encoded protein: CASSDTPADIQYF.

The rearrangement joins TRBV6-1 to TRBJ2-3; no reliable D call. The CDR3 covers 10 residues. Germline CDR1 is MNHNS and CDR2 is SASEGT. Trimming left V 11 bases short and J 2 bases short, with 5 bases between. CDR3 amino acids: CAVDTDTQYF. The CDR3 DNA follows: TGTGCCGTAGACACAGATACGCAGTATTTT.

The J gene is TRBJ2-1, the V gene TRBV5-4, with D perhaps TRBD1 or TRBD2 (5 bases each). Per germline, CDR1 SGHNT and CDR2 YYREEE (reference sequence). V was cut by 3 bases and J by 1 base, with 14 bases left in between. The CDR3 runs 16 residues. CDR3 amino acids: CASSSSQGESYNEQFF. For the CDR3, the DNA is TGTGCCAGCAGCTCCTCACAAGGGGAGTCCTACAATGAGCAGTTCTTC.

V is TRBV5-5 and J is TRBJ2-2; D is possibly TRBD1 (5 bases). The V end was cut by 4 bases, the J end by 1 base, with 8 bases between. The CDR3 sequence is 14 residues long. The germline gives CDR1 SGHKS, CDR2 YYEKEE (reference sequence). The CDR3 region has the DNA TGTGCCAGCAGCAGAGACAGGAACACCGGGGAGCTGTTTTTT. Encoded protein: CASSRDRNTGELFF.

This chain joins TRBV25-1 and TRBJ1-4; D is undetermined. V lost 1 base and J lost 8, with 20 bases in between. The germline CDR1 and CDR2 sequences are MGHDK and SYGVNS. The CDR3 totals 17 residues. The CDR3 coding sequence is TGTGCCAGCAGTGAATTGGAAAGGGCGTCGGAAAGGGAAAAACTGTTTTTT. Translating it yields CASSELERASEREKLFF.

The chain links TRBV18 to TRBJ1-2, with D perhaps TRBD1 (5 bases). V was trimmed by 5 bases and J by 1 base, leaving 11 bases between them. CDR3 size: 14 residues. Per germline, CDR1 KGHSH and CDR2 LQKENI. The CDR3 loop is CASSSRQINYGYTF. CDR3 nucleotide sequence: TGTGCCAGCTCATCCAGACAGATTAACTATGGCTACACCTTC.

The V gene is TRBV7-7, the J gene TRBJ1-1, with D maybe TRBD1 (6 bases). Trimming took off 4 bases at V and 5 bases at J, with 11 bases between the two ends. The CDR3 extends over 13 amino acids. The germline gives CDR1 SSHAT, CDR2 FNYEAQ (reference sequence). CDR3 nucleotide sequence: TGTGCCAGCAGCTCCCAGACAGGAACTGAAGCTTTCTTT. Translating gives CASSSQTGTEAFF.

This chain joins TRBV6-5 and TRBJ1-4, with TRBD1 as a possible D gene (6 bases). The germline V gene has CDR1 MNHEY and CDR2 SVGAGI. CDR3 size: 15 residues. The germline V and J ends were trimmed by 7 bases and 3 bases, with 15 bases remaining between them. The DNA of the CDR3 is TGTGCCAGCACCACCCTTAGGGGGTCTAATGAAAAACTGTTTTTT. Translating it yields CASTTLRGSNEKLFF.

The rearrangement joins TRBV14 to TRBJ2-3; D possibly corresponds to TRBD1 (5 bases). Trimming removed 0 bases from V and 6 bases from J, with 13 bases in between. This CDR3 contains 15 residues. The germline CDR1 and CDR2 sequences are SGHDN and FVKESK. The CDR3 is CASSQDVRAGDTQYF. DNA for the CDR3: TGTGCCAGCAGCCAAGACGTCAGGGCCGGGGATACGCAGTATTTT. The full variable domain, with the rest looked up from reference TRBV14 and TRBJ2-3, is EAGVTQFPSHSVIEKGQTVTLRCDPISGHDNLYWYRRVMGKEIKFLLHFVKESKQDESGMPNNRFLAERTGGTYSTLKVQPAELEDSGVYFCASSQDVRAGDTQYFGPGTRLTVL.

V usage is TRBV23-1 and J usage is TRBJ1-5; D unclear. TRBV23-1 is an ORF for which the function is uncertain. The CDR3 is made up of 15 amino acids. V lost 1 base to trimming and J lost 2 bases, with 9 bases between them. This CDR3 is CASSQWRPGNQPQHF. CDR3 nucleotides: TGCGCCAGCAGTCAATGGAGGCCAGGCAATCAGCCCCAGCATTTT.

The chain links TRBV2 to TRBJ2-7; no reliable D call. CDR1 and CDR2 from the germline V gene are SNHLY and FYNNEI. The CDR3 extends over 16 amino acids. Trimming pared 8 bases from V and 1 base from J, leaving 21 bases between. For the CDR3, the DNA is TGTGCCAGCGCCGATATGTCCCCGATGGGGTCCTACGAGCAGTACTTC. It is translated as CASADMSPMGSYEQYF.

The V and J genes are TRBV12-5 and TRBJ1-2; 9 positions match TRBD1. Germline CDR1 LGHNT, CDR2 FRNRAP. There are 15 residues in the CDR3. With V trimmed by 4 bases and J by 6 bases, 9 bases remained unmatched. In DNA, the CDR3 is TGTGCTAGTGGTTCCGGTGGGACAGGGTCAGATGGCTACACCTTC. This sequence encodes CASGSGGTGSDGYTF.

The V call is TRBV7-2, the J call TRBJ2-7; the match to TRBD2 covers 12 bases. CDR1 is SGHTA and CDR2 is FQGNSA in the germline V gene. The CDR3 has 14 amino acids. The trim removed 0 bases at V and 6 bases at J, leaving 0 bases unmatched. CDR3 loop: CASSLATSGSEQYF. In DNA, the CDR3 is TGTGCCAGCAGCTTAGCGACTAGCGGGAGCGAGCAGTACTTC.

Here the CDR3 reads CASSERDRATTEAFF. The CDR3 region has the DNA TGCGCCAGCAGTGAGCGGGACAGGGCGACCACTGAAGCTTTCTTT. The gene calls are TRBV10-1 and TRBJ1-1; 9 bases agree with TRBD1. Looked up from germline, CDR1 is WNHNN and CDR2 is SYGVQD (reference sequence). Unmatched junction bases numbered 5, after V lost 2 bases and J lost 4 bases. The CDR3 has 15 residues.

The chain employs TRBV6-5 and TRBJ2-1, with D maybe TRBD2 (7 bases). Trimming cost V 1 base and J 5 bases, with 9 bases left between them. Per the germline V gene, CDR1 is MNHEY and CDR2 is SVGAGI. This CDR3 spans 14 amino acids. The CDR3 DNA sequence: TGTGCCAGCAGTTACTGGCGGGGGCACAATGAGCAGTTCTTC. Translated: CASSYWRGHNEQFF.